What follows describes a single T cell receptor (beta chain). What this receptor recognizes is not known. There are no base qualities to consult, and no much larger clone falls within one base. V is clipped by 2 bases and J by 6 bases, and the sequence between their germline boundaries is 11 bases long. CDR1 and CDR2 are read off the germline V gene as KGHSH and LQKENI. Spanning cysteine to phenylalanine, the CDR3 consists of 13 amino acids. Left in the record is the CDR3 DNA by itself, 39 bases read in frame from the first base. This record comes from a study of beta chain features in type 1 diabetes (dated by TCRdb to the late 2010s). As for the study more broadly: Mean age, gender distribution, total cell number and subset yield were not different between patients and healthy donors. Whereas all 28 donors provided naive and central memory subsets, regulatory and stem cell-like memory subsets were isolated from just 8 patients and roughly 8 healthy donors. The study compared the TCRB repertoires of sorted circulating CD4+ T cell subsets in recently diagnosed type 1 diabetes patients with those in matched healthy donors. A total of 90 million to 120 million sorted cells were examined across all samples, and a strong correlation was observed between cell number per subset and RNA yield. The research as a whole found: Naive, central memory and regulatory TCRB repertoires appeared more similar among patients than among healthy donors. At VDJ recombination sites, patients with type 1 diabetes made fewer insertions and deleted more nucleotides, a pattern implying thymic rearrangement abnormalities. PCR might favor shorter templates, but patient and control samples were amplified and corrected together, so any skew would affect both groups equally. Because cDNA rather than genomic DNA was sequenced, highly expressing activated cells could have been over-represented, although no difference in activation and CD3 levels was found between groups. A moderate but significant shortening of TCRB CDR3 length was observed in type 1 diabetes patients in all four CD4+ subsets. HLA sub-analyses involved small numbers of individuals, so any influence of HLA type on TCRB rearrangement remained unresolved.

All of the isolated RNA was reverse transcribed with the High Capacity cDNA Reverse Transcription Kit, so expressed TCRB transcripts were sequenced. Deep immunoSEQ sequencing was performed on naive, central memory and regulatory T cell samples, with an average of about 3.57 million total reads per sample. After sorted cells were lysed in RLT buffer, RNA was extracted with DNase-treated RNeasy Micro or Mini kits, with the choice depending on cell number. To prevent cross-contamination, each cell subset was processed individually, whereas patient and healthy donor samples were processed jointly. TCRB sequences were amplified from cDNA with the immunoSEQ multiplex PCR, producing 87-bp fragments spanning the CDR3 region. Sequencing of the amplicons was done on the Illumina HiSeq platform. The original pipeline was this. Synthetic template baselines were used to correct PCR bias computationally, reads within Hamming distance 2 were collapsed, and singletons that could not be merged were discarded. Reads were aligned against IMGT to assign V, D and J genes, CDR3 length and insertions or deletions at six rearrangement sites. Within each subset, clonotype counts were normalized to sorted cell number, and only after that were true diversity and Gini coefficients computed with the tcR R package. The overlap coefficient, calculated on TCRB nucleotide sequences, was used to quantify repertoire sharing. The clones in this table, taken by TCRdb from immuneACCESS, are in-frame only. Not every clone is retained; where verified, under half of the shortfall comes from an unresolved V gene, and the cause of the rest is unknown. V and J calls and clone size follow that table, whereas D and trimming were derived from the DNA. Recorded for this sample are 93,000 or so clones; under 30% of them occurred a single time. The leading ten clones occupy 0.5% to 0.55% of the sample.

Each donor gave one peripheral blood draw, averaging approximately 0.12 L, which was collected into heparinised tubes. Using a panel that included CD45RO, CCR7, CD25, CD127, CD95 and CD27, naive, central memory, regulatory and stem cell-like memory CD4+ T cells were sorted on a BD FACSAria II. All sorted populations exceeded 95% purity. PBMCs were isolated right away by Lymphoprep density gradient centrifugation and were stained directly, without culture. To minimize batch effects, samples were stained and sorted in pairs, one healthy donor with one patient per experiment. This sequence uses TRBV18 and TRBJ2-7, with the D gene uncertain. Sequencing used central memory CD4+ T cells from blood. The origin of this receptor is a woman under 30 with type 1 diabetes. The CDR3 protein sequence reads: CASSPEAPLEQYF. The bases are TGTGCCAGCTCACCAGAGGCACCGCTCGAGCAGTACTTC.